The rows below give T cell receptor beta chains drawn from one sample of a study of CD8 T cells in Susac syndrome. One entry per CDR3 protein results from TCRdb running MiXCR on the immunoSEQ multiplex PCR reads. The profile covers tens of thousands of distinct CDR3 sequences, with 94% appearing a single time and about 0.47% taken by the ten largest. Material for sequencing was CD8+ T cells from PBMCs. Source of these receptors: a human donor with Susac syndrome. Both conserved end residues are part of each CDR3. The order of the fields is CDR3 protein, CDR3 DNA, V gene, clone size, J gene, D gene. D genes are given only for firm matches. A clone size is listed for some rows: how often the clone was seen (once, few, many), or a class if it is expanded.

CASSPGTGYGREQFF	TGTGCCAGCAGCCCTGGGACAGGGTATGGTCGGGAGCAGTTCTTC	TRBV5-6	once	TRBJ2-1	TRBD1
CASSSSGTEAFF	TGTGCCAGCAGTTCCTCGGGGACTGAAGCTTTCTTT	TRBV5-4	.	TRBJ1-1	.
CASIGLGQGNYGYTF	TGTGCCAGCATCGGATTAGGACAGGGGAACTATGGCTACACCTTC	TRBV2	.	TRBJ1-2	TRBD1
CASRAGVGLTYEQYF	TGTGCCAGCAGGGCCGGGGTCGGCCTAACCTACGAGCAGTACTTC	TRBV6-5	.	TRBJ2-7	.
CASSVETGKETQYF	TGTGCCAGCAGCGTAGAGACAGGGAAGGAGACCCAGTACTTC	TRBV9	.	TRBJ2-5	TRBD1
CSVVGGYNTEAFF	TGCAGCGTTGTCGGAGGGTACAACACTGAAGCTTTCTTT	TRBV29-1	.	TRBJ1-1	.
CASSKPGLNTEAFF	TGTGCCAGTAGTAAACCAGGGTTGAACACTGAAGCTTTCTTT	TRBV19	.	TRBJ1-1	.
CAWRRGHEQYF	TGTGCCTGGCGCAGGGGCCACGAGCAGTACTTC	TRBV30	.	TRBJ2-7	.
CASSGTSGGYNEQFF	TGTGCCAGCAGTGGGACTAGCGGGGGCTACAATGAGCAGTTCTTC	TRBV6-4	once	TRBJ2-1	TRBD2
CASSLLGQNYYEQYF	TGTGCCAGCAGCTTACTGGGACAGAATTACTACGAGCAGTACTTC	TRBV13	.	TRBJ2-7	TRBD1
CASSLGEGVEEQYF	TGTGCCAGCAGCCTGGGGGAGGGGGTTGAGGAGCAGTACTTC	TRBV5-6	.	TRBJ2-7	.
CSVEVRQGGNYGYTF	TGCAGCGTTGAAGTGAGGCAGGGAGGGAACTATGGCTACACCTTC	TRBV29-1	.	TRBJ1-2	.
CSAREGGANEQYF	TGCAGTGCTAGAGAAGGAGGGGCCAACGAGCAGTACTTC	TRBV20-1	once	TRBJ2-7	.
CASSPPGAVVDTQYF	TGTGCCAGCAGTCCCCCCGGGGCGGTGGTAGATACGCAGTATTTT	TRBV27	.	TRBJ2-3	.
CSVEGDRPYEQYF	TGCAGCGTTGAAGGAGACAGGCCCTACGAGCAGTACTTC	TRBV29-1	.	TRBJ2-7	.
CASSLGRTSVHEQYF	TGTGCCAGCAGTTTAGGTCGGACTAGTGTCCACGAGCAGTACTTC	TRBV28	.	TRBJ2-7	TRBD2
CATSRVPRGYEQYF	TGTGCCACCAGCAGAGTGCCCAGGGGCTACGAGCAGTACTTC	TRBV15	.	TRBJ2-7	.
CSAEGAPGHYTGELFF	TGCAGCGCCGAGGGGGCCCCGGGACACTACACCGGGGAGCTGTTTTTT	TRBV29-1	.	TRBJ2-2	TRBD1
CASSLNEQFF	TGTGCCAGCAGCTTAAATGAGCAGTTCTTC	TRBV11-2	.	TRBJ2-1	.
CASSQERGQKYSPLHF	TGTGCCAGCAGCCAAGAAAGGGGACAGAAGTACTCACCCCTCCACTTT	TRBV3-1	.	TRBJ1-6	TRBD1
CASKQGGRNEQYF	TGTGCCAGCAAGCAGGGGGGTCGGAACGAGCAGTACTTC	TRBV6-1	once	TRBJ2-7	.
CASSKERADSSPLHF	TGTGCCAGCAGCAAAGAAAGGGCAGATTCTTCACCCCTCCACTTT	TRBV21-1	.	TRBJ1-6	.
CSVPLEPRGYTF	TGCAGCGTCCCATTGGAGCCTAGAGGCTACACCTTC	TRBV29-1	.	TRBJ1-2	.
CASSFPDPNIQYF	TGTGCCAGCAGCTTTCCCGACCCGAACATTCAGTACTTC	TRBV7-9	.	TRBJ2-4	.
CASGAPGTGELFF	TGTGCCTCCGGGGCGCCGGGGACCGGGGAGCTGTTTTTT	TRBV6-5	.	TRBJ2-2	.
CASSFQGRVGDDEQFF	TGTGCCAGCAGCTTCCAAGGCCGGGTAGGCGACGATGAGCAGTTCTTC	TRBV9	once	TRBJ2-1	.
CASRDRGGMNTEAFF	TGTGCCAGCAGGGACAGGGGCGGAATGAACACTGAAGCTTTCTTT	TRBV28	.	TRBJ1-1	TRBD1
CASSLPNEQFF	TGTGCCAGCAGCTTACCGAATGAGCAGTTCTTC	TRBV7-9	.	TRBJ2-1	.
CSASSRGSSYNEQFF	TGCAGTGCTAGCTCTCGGGGTAGCTCCTACAATGAGCAGTTCTTC	TRBV20-1	.	TRBJ2-1	.
CASSRDRPNTGELFF	TGTGCCAGCAGCCGGGACAGACCGAACACCGGGGAGCTGTTTTTT	TRBV7-8	.	TRBJ2-2	TRBD1
CASTFRGPNTGELFF	TGTGCCAGCACCTTCAGGGGACCGAACACCGGGGAGCTGTTTTTT	TRBV7-2	.	TRBJ2-2	.
CASSLAGAGANVLTF	TGTGCCAGCAGCTTAGCTGGGGCTGGGGCCAACGTCCTGACTTTC	TRBV7-8	.	TRBJ2-6	.
CASSVSGGDNEQFF	TGTGCCAGCAGCGTTAGCGGGGGGGACAATGAGCAGTTCTTC	TRBV9	.	TRBJ2-1	TRBD2
CASSSPAIHEDTGELFF	TGTGCCAGCAGCTCCCCGGCCATCCACGAGGACACCGGGGAGCTGTTTTTT	TRBV9	.	TRBJ2-2	.
CASSSQGVDYGYTF	TGTGCCAGCAGCTCCCAGGGGGTGGACTATGGCTACACCTTC	TRBV7-9	.	TRBJ1-2	TRBD1
CASSRQNTGELFF	TGTGCCAGCAGTCGACAGAACACCGGGGAGCTGTTTTTT	TRBV2	.	TRBJ2-2	.
CASNSQGARGYTF	TGTGCCAGCAACTCACAGGGGGCGCGTGGCTACACCTTC	TRBV9	.	TRBJ1-2	TRBD1
CASRHRGSNEKLFF	TGTGCCAGCAGACACCGGGGTTCTAATGAAAAACTGTTTTTT	TRBV28	.	TRBJ1-4	.
CATSPGVNEQFF	TGTGCCACCAGCCCGGGGGTCAATGAGCAGTTCTTC	TRBV15	.	TRBJ2-1	.
CASEGGAGSPLHF	TGTGCCAGCGAAGGGGGCGCAGGTTCACCCCTCCACTTT	TRBV9	.	TRBJ1-6	TRBD1
CATSIWGTTEAFF	TGTGCCACCAGCATTTGGGGTACCACTGAAGCTTTCTTT	TRBV15	.	TRBJ1-1	.
CASTGQGRREQYF	TGTGCCAGCACCGGACAGGGCCGACGGGAGCAGTACTTC	TRBV12-3/TRBV12-4	.	TRBJ2-7	TRBD1
CASGLGAGGFGTQYF	TGTGCTAGTGGTTTGGGAGCGGGGGGGTTTGGTACGCAGTATTTT	TRBV12-5	.	TRBJ2-3	TRBD2
CASSLSGRYNEQFF	TGTGCCAGCAGCCTCTCAGGGAGGTACAATGAGCAGTTCTTC	TRBV6-2/TRBV6-3	.	TRBJ2-1	.
CASTPWEAGDEQFF	TGTGCCAGCACTCCATGGGAAGCGGGGGATGAGCAGTTCTTC	TRBV25-1	.	TRBJ2-1	TRBD2
CASSLGGVREEGDYGYTF	TGTGCCAGCAGTTTAGGAGGGGTCAGGGAGGAGGGTGACTATGGCTACACCTTC	TRBV12-3/TRBV12-4	.	TRBJ1-2	.
CSVELNTEAFF	TGCAGCGTTGAGTTGAACACTGAAGCTTTCTTT	TRBV29-1	.	TRBJ1-1	.